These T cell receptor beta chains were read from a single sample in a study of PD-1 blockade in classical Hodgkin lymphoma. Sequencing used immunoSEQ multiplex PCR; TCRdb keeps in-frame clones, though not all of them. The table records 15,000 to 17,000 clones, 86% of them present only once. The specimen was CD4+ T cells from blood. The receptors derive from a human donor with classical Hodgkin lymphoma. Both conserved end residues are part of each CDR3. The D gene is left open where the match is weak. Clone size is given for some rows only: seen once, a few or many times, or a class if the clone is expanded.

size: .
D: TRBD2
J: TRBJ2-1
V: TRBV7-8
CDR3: CASSPSGASYNEQFF
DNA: TGTGCCAGCAGTCCAAGCGGGGCCTCCTACAATGAGCAGTTCTTC

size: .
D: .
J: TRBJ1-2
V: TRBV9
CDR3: CASSQLPGEPGYGYTF
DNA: TGTGCCAGCAGCCAACTTCCGGGAGAGCCAGGCTATGGCTACACCTTC

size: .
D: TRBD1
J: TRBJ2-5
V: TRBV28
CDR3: CASSLNTGGGETQYF
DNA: TGTGCCAGCAGTTTGAATACAGGGGGCGGGGAGACCCAGTACTTC

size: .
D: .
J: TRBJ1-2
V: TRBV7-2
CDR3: CASSLTPTNYGYTF
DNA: TGTGCCAGCAGCTTAACACCTACTAACTATGGCTACACCTTC

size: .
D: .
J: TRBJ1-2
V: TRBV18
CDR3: CASSPLALGADYGYTF
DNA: TGTGCCAGCTCACCACTTGCTCTAGGGGCTGACTATGGCTACACCTTC

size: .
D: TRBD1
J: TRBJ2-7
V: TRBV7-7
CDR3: CASSRGQGYEQYF
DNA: TGTGCCAGCAGCCGTGGACAGGGGTACGAGCAGTACTTC

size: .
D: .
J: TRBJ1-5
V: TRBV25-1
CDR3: CASSKTGRGQPQHF
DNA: TGTGCCAGCAGCAAGACAGGACGAGGTCAGCCCCAGCATTTT

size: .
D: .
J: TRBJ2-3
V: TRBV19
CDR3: CASSTRDGGTDTQYF
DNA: TGTGCCAGTAGTACCCGGGACGGCGGCACAGATACGCAGTATTTT

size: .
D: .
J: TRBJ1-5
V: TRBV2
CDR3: CASSLQGSGGTRNQPQHF
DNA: TGTGCCAGCAGCCTCCAAGGGTCTGGGGGAACACGCAATCAGCCCCAGCATTTT

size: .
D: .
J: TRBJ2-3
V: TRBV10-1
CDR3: CASSPNTDTQYF
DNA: TGCGCCAGCAGCCCAAACACAGATACGCAGTATTTT

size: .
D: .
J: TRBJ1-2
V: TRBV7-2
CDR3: CASSTTPNYGYTF
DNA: TGTGCCAGCAGCACGACACCTAACTATGGCTACACCTTC

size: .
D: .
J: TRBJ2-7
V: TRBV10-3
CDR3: CAISGDLLRQYF
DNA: TGTGCCATCAGTGGTGACCTCCTCCGGCAGTACTTC

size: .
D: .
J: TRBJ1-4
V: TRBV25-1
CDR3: CASSERLPGHFGEKLFF
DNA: TGTGCCAGCAGTGAAAGGCTGCCAGGCCACTTCGGAGAAAAACTGTTTTTT

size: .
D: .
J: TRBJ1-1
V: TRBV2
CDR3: CASSEAEIGGTEAFF
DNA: TGTGCCAGCAGTGAAGCGGAAATCGGGGGCACTGAAGCTTTCTTT

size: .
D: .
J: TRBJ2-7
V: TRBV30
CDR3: CAWREPHRVSSYEQYF
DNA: TGTGCCTGGAGAGAACCACACAGGGTGAGCTCCTACGAGCAGTACTTC

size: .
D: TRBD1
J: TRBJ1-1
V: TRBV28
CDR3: CASRTGGSTEAFF
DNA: TGTGCCAGCAGGACAGGGGGGAGCACTGAAGCTTTCTTT

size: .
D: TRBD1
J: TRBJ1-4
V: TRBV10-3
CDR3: CAISGTGDEKLFF
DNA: TGTGCCATCAGCGGGACAGGGGATGAAAAACTGTTTTTT

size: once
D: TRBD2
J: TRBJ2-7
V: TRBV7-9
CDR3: CASSSDRRGDEQYF
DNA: TGTGCCAGCAGCTCGGACCGTCGGGGGGACGAGCAGTACTTC

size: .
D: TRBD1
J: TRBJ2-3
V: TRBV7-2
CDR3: CASSLGIGGSTDTQYF
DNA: TGTGCCAGCAGCTTAGGTATAGGGGGCAGCACAGATACGCAGTATTTT

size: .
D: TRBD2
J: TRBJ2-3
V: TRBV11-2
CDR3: CASSLGGVWTSEGNF
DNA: TGTGCCAGCAGCCTGGGGGGGGTCTGGACTAGTGAGGGGAATTTT

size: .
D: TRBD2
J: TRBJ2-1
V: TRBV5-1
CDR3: CASSLGGGRSNEQFF
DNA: TGCGCCAGCAGCTTGGGAGGCGGGAGGAGCAATGAGCAGTTCTTC

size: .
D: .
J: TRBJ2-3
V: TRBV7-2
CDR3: CASPGQYF
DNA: TGTGCCAGCCCCGGCCAGTATTTT

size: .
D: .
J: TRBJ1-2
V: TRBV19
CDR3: CASTPGPLNYGYTF
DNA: TGTGCCAGTACCCCGGGACCCCTCAACTATGGCTACACCTTC

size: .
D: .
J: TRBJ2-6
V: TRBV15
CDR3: CATSSVQGEPLSGANVLTF
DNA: TGTGCCACCAGCAGTGTCCAAGGGGAGCCCCTCTCTGGGGCCAACGTCCTGACTTTC

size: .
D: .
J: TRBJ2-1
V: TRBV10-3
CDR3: CAIGGEEVRRKQFF
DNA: TGTGCCATCGGAGGAGAGGAGGTACGGCGGAAGCAGTTCTTC

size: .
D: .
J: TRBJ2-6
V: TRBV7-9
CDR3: CASSPHSSGANVLTF
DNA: TGTGCCAGCAGCCCCCACAGCTCTGGGGCCAACGTCCTGACTTTC

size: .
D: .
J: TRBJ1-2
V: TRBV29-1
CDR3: CSVLTGAGGYTF
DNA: TGCAGCGTCTTGACCGGGGCCGGTGGCTACACCTTC

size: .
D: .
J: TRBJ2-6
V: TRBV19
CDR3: CASSISSGANVLTF
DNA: TGTGCCAGTAGTATAAGCTCTGGGGCCAACGTCCTGACTTTC

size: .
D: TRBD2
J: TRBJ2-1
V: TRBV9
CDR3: CASSPSLLVAGLQFF
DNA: TGTGCCAGCAGCCCCTCTCTTTTGGTAGCGGGATTGCAGTTCTTC

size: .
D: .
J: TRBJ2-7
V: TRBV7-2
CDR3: CASAKTPGYEQYF
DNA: TGTGCCAGCGCGAAAACACCGGGGTACGAGCAGTACTTC

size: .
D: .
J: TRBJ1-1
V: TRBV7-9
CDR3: CASSDGRSLNTEAFF
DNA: TGTGCCAGCAGCGACGGGCGCAGCTTGAACACTGAAGCTTTCTTT

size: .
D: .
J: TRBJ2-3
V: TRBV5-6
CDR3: CASSLWRLGTDTQYF
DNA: TGTGCCAGCAGCTTGTGGCGCCTTGGAACAGATACGCAGTATTTT

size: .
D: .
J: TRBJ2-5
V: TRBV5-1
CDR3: CASSSGGRSGETQYF
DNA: TGCGCCAGCAGCTCGGGGGGCAGGTCGGGCGAGACCCAGTACTTC

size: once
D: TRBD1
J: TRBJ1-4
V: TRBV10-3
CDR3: CAIRDRANEKLFF
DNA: TGTGCCATCAGGGACAGGGCGAATGAAAAACTGTTTTTT

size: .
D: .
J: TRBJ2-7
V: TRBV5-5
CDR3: CASSFGAVYEQYF
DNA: TGTGCCAGCAGCTTCGGTGCGGTCTACGAGCAGTACTTC

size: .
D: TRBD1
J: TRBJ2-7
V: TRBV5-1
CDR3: CASSLGGQVHYEQYF
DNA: TGCGCCAGCAGCTTGGGGGGACAGGTCCACTACGAGCAGTACTTC

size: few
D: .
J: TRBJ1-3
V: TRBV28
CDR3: CASSSGQGNTIYF
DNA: TGTGCCAGCAGTTCTGGACAGGGAAACACCATATATTTT

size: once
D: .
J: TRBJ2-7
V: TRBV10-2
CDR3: CASRGGDSRPKEEQYF
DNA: TGCGCCAGCAGGGGGGGGGACAGCCGCCCGAAGGAAGAGCAGTACTTC

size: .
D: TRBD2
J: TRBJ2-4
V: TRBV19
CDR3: CASSLTGTTLAKNIQYF
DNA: TGTGCCAGTAGTTTAACCGGGACTACCCTAGCCAAAAACATTCAGTACTTC

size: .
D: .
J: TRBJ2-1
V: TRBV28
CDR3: CAAWTLYNEQFF
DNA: TGTGCCGCGTGGACCCTATACAATGAGCAGTTCTTC

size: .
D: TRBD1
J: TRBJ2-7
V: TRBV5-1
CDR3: CASSLGAGTGGVEQYF
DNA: TGCGCCAGCAGCTTGGGCGCGGGGACAGGGGGCGTCGAGCAGTACTTC

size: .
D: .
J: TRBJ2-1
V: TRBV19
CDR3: CASSISGGAYNEQFF
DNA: TGTGCCAGTAGTATCAGTGGGGGAGCCTACAATGAGCAGTTCTTC

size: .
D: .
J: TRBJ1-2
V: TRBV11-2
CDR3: CASSLDGAGVSCTF
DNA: TGTGCCAGCAGCTTAGATGGGGCCGGAGTTAGCTGCACCTTC

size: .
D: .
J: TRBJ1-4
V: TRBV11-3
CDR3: CAVRLVMATTNEKLFF
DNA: TGTGCCGTCAGATTAGTTATGGCCACAACTAATGAAAAACTGTTTTTT

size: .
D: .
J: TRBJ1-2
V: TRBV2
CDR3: CASGPGNYGYTF
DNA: TGTGCCAGTGGACCAGGGAACTATGGCTACACCTTC

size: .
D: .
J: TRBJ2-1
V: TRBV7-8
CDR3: CASSLRAVYPYNEQFF
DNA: TGTGCCAGCAGCTTAAGAGCGGTATACCCCTACAATGAGCAGTTCTTC

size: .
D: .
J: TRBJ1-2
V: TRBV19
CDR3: CASSPGQYGYTF
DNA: TGTGCCAGTAGTCCAGGGCAGTATGGCTACACCTTC

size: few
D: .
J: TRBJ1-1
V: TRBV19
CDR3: CASSIAGSRAFF
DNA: TGTGCCAGTAGTATAGCGGGGAGTCGGGCTTTCTTT

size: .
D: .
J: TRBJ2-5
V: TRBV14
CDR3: CASSQDGGETQYF
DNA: TGTGCCAGCAGCCAAGACGGTGGAGAGACCCAGTACTTC

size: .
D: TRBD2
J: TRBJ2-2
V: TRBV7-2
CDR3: CASSLKSGRGTGELFF
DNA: TGTGCCAGCAGCTTAAAAAGCGGGAGAGGTACCGGGGAGCTGTTTTTT

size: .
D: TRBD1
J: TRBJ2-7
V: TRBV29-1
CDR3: CSVAAGQGISYEQYF
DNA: TGCAGCGTTGCAGCGGGACAGGGAATCTCCTACGAGCAGTACTTC

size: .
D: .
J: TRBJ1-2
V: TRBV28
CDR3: CASSWGIQQNGYTF
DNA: TGTGCCAGCAGTTGGGGCATACAGCAAAATGGCTACACCTTC

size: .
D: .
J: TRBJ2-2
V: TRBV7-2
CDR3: CASSLEGVGTGELFF
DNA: TGTGCCAGCAGCTTAGAGGGAGTAGGCACCGGGGAGCTGTTTTTT

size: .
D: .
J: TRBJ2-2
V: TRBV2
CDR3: CASKARWGISGELFF
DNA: TGTGCCAGCAAGGCTAGATGGGGAATTAGCGGGGAGCTGTTTTTT

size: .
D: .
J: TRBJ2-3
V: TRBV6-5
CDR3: CASSYEKGRGTDTQYF
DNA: TGTGCCAGCAGTTACGAGAAGGGAAGAGGCACAGATACGCAGTATTTT

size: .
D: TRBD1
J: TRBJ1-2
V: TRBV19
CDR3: CASSPGTGGQGGYTF
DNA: TGTGCCAGTAGTCCCGGGACAGGGGGCCAGGGTGGCTACACCTTC

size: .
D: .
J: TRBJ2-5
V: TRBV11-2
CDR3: CASSFYGETQYF
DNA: TGTGCCAGCAGCTTCTACGGAGAGACCCAGTACTTC

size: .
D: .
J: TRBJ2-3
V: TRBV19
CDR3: CASILNADTQYF
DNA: TGTGCCAGTATCCTTAATGCAGATACGCAGTATTTT

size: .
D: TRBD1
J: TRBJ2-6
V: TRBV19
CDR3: CASSIGTGSFSGANVLTF
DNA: TGTGCCAGTAGTATTGGGACAGGTAGCTTCTCTGGGGCCAACGTCCTGACTTTC